This TCR beta chain was found in a study of cytomegalovirus exposure and HLA in healthy donors (dated by TCRdb to the late 2010s). Study-wide context: According to an earlier analysis of around 600 of the donors, some 180 million T cells yielded 117 million unique TCR beta sequences and about 300 Gb of sequence data. An early release that covered roughly 600 HLA-typed donors contained about 300 gigabases of sequencing data and 70 million to 100 million unique TCR sequences. Using immunosequencing, the study profiled T cell repertoires from some 670 subjects and related those repertoires to cytomegalovirus serostatus. Donor age, sex, ethnicity and CMV serostatus were compiled together with the repertoire data. The number of typed donors differed by locus: 629-630 for A, B, C, DRB1 and DQB1; 500 to 550 for DQA1; fewer than 610 for DPA1; and about 470 for DPB1. The study was designed to test whether signatures of past pathogen exposure could be identified by cataloging public T cell receptors. High-throughput TCR immunosequencing, statistical association of individual TCRs with disease status, and machine learning were combined to predict cytomegalovirus infection status. Roughly five DR-DQ haplotypes were treated as single units for association and clustering because of strong linkage in the cohort. To study patterns of TCR occurrence, a later analysis re-analyzed previously published TCR beta repertoires from around 670 donors and added high-resolution HLA genotyping. HLA typing included class I and class II loci at four-digit resolution. The genetic ancestry cluster associated with self-reported Caucasian donors included over 80% of the 350 to 500 genotyped donors. An earlier analysis of more than 450 of the donors used high-throughput TCR beta sequencing to judge whether each TCR beta V gene segment behaved as functional or pseudogenic. Besides the first cohort of roughly 640 subjects, a separate validation cohort made up of around 120 different subjects was used. In a later genetic analysis, genome-wide SNP genotypes for about 55% of the roughly 700 donors were used, and that subset was treated as a discovery cohort. Every repertoire in the discovery cohort had been generated on one and the same sequencing platform. In the later analysis, no new phenotypic data were used to find candidate immune exposures; instead, reliance was placed on TCR beta sequences and their occurrence across donors. Across 300 to 500 genotyped donors of the cohort, an average of about 240,000 unique TCR beta nucleotide sequences per donor were sequenced, and roughly a sixth of those sequences were non-productive.

The cohort was made up of 500 to 800 healthy bone marrow donors. Cohort members were all nominally healthy when sampled, although unrecorded immune exposures were likely present. The donor tested CMV seropositive, placing the donor among the 310 or so seropositive members of the cohort. A peripheral blood sample was collected from each donor, and TCR beta sequencing was performed on peripheral blood mononuclear cells. Genomic DNA was extracted from the blood cell samples with the Qiagen DNeasy Blood Extraction Kit. This clone has just a few counts. No antigen is known for it. Per-base quality was not reported, and no clone a single base away is much larger than it. Relative to germline, V is 3 bases shorter and J is 2 bases shorter, with 11 bases between their ends. The germline V gene (reference sequence) sets CDR1 to SGHNT and CDR2 to YYREEE. The CDR3 has 14 amino acids, counting the end cysteine and phenylalanine. Left in the record is the CDR3 DNA by itself, 42 bases read in frame from the first base.

The paper as a whole reports these results and caveats: A later analysis found that most CMV-associated TCR beta chains appeared HLA-restricted, with HLA associations seemingly driven largely by CMV exposure. Correlated functional status among segregating V segments might be attributable to linkage disequilibrium, but an unknown experimental factor could not be ruled out. Some IMGT-functional V segments, including TRBV6-2 and TRBV6-3, could not be distinguished by the 87-base-pair reads and were therefore excluded. In this cohort, only TCR beta chains were sequenced, and detectable features were limited by the absence of alpha or paired-chain data. In a later analysis, HLA-associated TCR beta chains showed more clonal expansion and lower generation probabilities than non-associated chains that were equally common. When HLA alleles, especially DR and DQ, strongly co-occurred, attributing TCR associations to individual alleles was difficult. A few of the identified cytomegalovirus-associated TCR beta chains were confirmed in vitro to be specific for cytomegalovirus antigens. A total of about 150 TCR beta chains were listed by the study as associated with cytomegalovirus. Because HLA typing was missing for some donors at each locus, association tests included only the typed subset. Several of the top co-occurrence clusters appeared to be linked to parvovirus B19, influenza, CMV and Epstein-Barr virus, according to a later analysis. An association between a missense DCLRE1C variant and V-gene and J-gene trimming of TCR beta chains was found in a later genetic analysis and replicated in an independent cohort. A further reported finding was that TCR beta sequences accurately predicted the HLA-A and HLA-B alleles for most subjects in the first cohort. Broadly in line with IMGT annotations, most TCR beta V segments showed up in productive rearrangements about 87% or about 30% of the time in an earlier analysis of several hundred of the donors. The classifier was reported to diagnose cytomegalovirus status with high specificity and sensitivity in both the original cohort and the validation cohort. A group of highly shared sequence variants was considered likely to be a technical artifact of the sequencing pipeline. Sequencing depth was assumed to be roughly uniform across donors in the presence/absence analyses, though that assumption may not hold. In a later analysis, the rate of TCR association differed among HLA loci, with DRB1 alleles having the most associated TCRs and HLA-C alleles having the fewest. Across donors, most TCR sequences were observed very rarely, whereas some public TCRs were present in many individuals. The authors suggested that the approach could potentially be extended to other disease states and immunological phenotypes. For the cohort, immune exposure information was limited to CMV serostatus. According to a later genetic analysis, donors in an Asian-associated ancestry cluster had fewer N-insertions in productive TCRs than the approximately 630-donor mean. Over 15 rarely observed V segments, including chromosome 9 orphons, were excluded from the earlier analysis of several hundred of the donors because counts were too low. A later analysis associated about 18,000 TCR beta sequences with specific HLA alleles at a false discovery rate of 0.05.

Library preparation was by the immunoSEQ multiplex PCR assay. For the multiplex PCR, a mixture combining 60 forward primers for TCR Vbeta segments and 13 reverse primers for TCR Jbeta segments was used. The CDR3 region of rearranged TCR beta genes was amplified from genomic DNA by a multiplex PCR assay. On the Illumina HiSeq System, the amplified TCR beta libraries were sequenced as 87-base-pair reads. The authors' pipeline ran thus. In a later analysis, some 80 million unique TCR beta chains were counted across the roughly 700 repertoires, and roughly 10 million of these chains were shared by at least two donors. To remove PCR and sequencing errors, raw reads were error-corrected and collapsed into unique sequences using a nearest-neighbor algorithm that merged closely related sequences. To assign V, D and J gene segments, CDR3 sequences were aligned to IMGT reference sequences. For a sequence to be retained, at least a six-nucleotide match to both a V gene segment and a J gene segment was required. A rearrangement counted as productive if the CDR3 had no stop codons and remained in frame with V and J, and every other rearrangement counted as non-productive. Following IMGT convention, CDR3 was defined as the stretch from the second conserved V-encoded cysteine to the conserved J-encoded phenylalanine. Sequences without an unambiguous match to a single V gene segment were excluded from the earlier analysis of about 600 of the donors. In an earlier analysis of almost 600 of the donors, a V segment was called functional when productive rearrangements were above 56.7%, and segregating when the standard deviation between donors exceeded 5%. A statistical classification framework was built to diagnose cytomegalovirus status from the catalog of TCR beta chain sequences. V and J gene assignment, in a later analysis, came from comparing TCR nucleotide sequences with IMGT/GENE-DB human TR gene sequences. The TCRdist pipeline was used in a later analysis to assign CDR3 sequences and most-parsimonious VDJ recombination scenarios. In a later analysis, each TCR beta chain was defined by its CDR3 amino acid sequence together with its V-gene family, and reads lacking a unique V-gene family were excluded. As a way to deal with suspected cross-contamination and a sequencing artifact, a later analysis dropped more than 500 nucleotide sequences that were highly shared and had low generation probability. In a later analysis, a clonal expansion index for each public chain was calculated from normalized within-repertoire ranks of inferred template counts. In a later analysis, generation probabilities were computed using a VDJ recombination model fitted to out-of-frame rearrangements, and the results were checked against IGoR. In a later analysis, hypergeometric tests were used to score TCR-TCR, TCR-HLA and TCR-CMV co-occurrence, with a repertoire-size bias correction applied to TCR pairs. In a later analysis, false discovery rates were estimated by permuting HLA or CMV assignments 20 times. In a later analysis, co-occurring TCRs were grouped with DBSCAN, and TCRdist sequence similarity was added when clustering was performed within HLA-allele-positive subsets. Co-occurrence clustering excluded repertoires with fewer than 30,000 or more than 120,000 public chains, plus five with anomalous nucleotide sharing. TCRdb re-hosts the immuneACCESS table, in-frame sequences only. Its copies lack some clones; in the studies checked, an unresolved V gene accounts for under half of them, and the cause for the rest is not known. D and trimming were read from the DNA, whereas the V and J calls and clone size are those reported in that table. The sample yields 200,000 to 250,000 clones; around 76% were counted once. Around 5% of the sample goes to the ten largest clones.

The chain uses TRBV5-4 and TRBJ1-2, with TRBD1 tentatively as D gene (5 bases match). This receptor was taken from a woman between 40 and 55 years old in good health and CMV-seropositive. Sequencing input: PBMCs. The CDR3 here reads CASSWGGENYGYTF. The DNA is TGTGCCAGCAGCTGGGGCGGGGAGAACTATGGCTACACCTTC.